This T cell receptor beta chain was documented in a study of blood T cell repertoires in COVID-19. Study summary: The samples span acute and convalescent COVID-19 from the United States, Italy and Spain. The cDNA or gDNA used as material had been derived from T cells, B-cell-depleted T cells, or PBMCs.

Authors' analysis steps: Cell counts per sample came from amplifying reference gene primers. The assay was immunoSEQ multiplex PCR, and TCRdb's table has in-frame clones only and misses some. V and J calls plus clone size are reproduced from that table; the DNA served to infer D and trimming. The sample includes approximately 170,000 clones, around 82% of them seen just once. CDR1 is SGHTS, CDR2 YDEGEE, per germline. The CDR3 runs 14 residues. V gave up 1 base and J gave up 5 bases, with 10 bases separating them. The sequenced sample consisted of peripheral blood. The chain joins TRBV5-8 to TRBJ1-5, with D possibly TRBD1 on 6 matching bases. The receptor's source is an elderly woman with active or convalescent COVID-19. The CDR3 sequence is CASSLSGAHQPQHF. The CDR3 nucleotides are TGTGCCAGCAGCTTGTCAGGGGCCCATCAGCCCCAGCATTTT. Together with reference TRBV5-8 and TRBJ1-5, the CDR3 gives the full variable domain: EAGVTQSPTHLIKTRGQQATLRCSPISGHTSVYWYQQALGLGLQFLLWYDEGEERNRGNFPPRFSGRQFPNYSSELNVNALELEDSALYLCASSLSGAHQPQHFGDGTRLSIL.